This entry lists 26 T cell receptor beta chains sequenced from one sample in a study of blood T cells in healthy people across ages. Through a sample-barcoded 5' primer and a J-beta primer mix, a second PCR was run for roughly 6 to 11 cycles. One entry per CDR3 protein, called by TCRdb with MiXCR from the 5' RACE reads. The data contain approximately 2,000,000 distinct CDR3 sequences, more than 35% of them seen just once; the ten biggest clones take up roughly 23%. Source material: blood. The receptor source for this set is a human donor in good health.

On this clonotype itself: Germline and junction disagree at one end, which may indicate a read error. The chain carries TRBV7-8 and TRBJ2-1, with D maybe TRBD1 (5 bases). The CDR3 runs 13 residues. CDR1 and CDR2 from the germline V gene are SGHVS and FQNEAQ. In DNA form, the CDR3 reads TGTGCCAGCAGCTGGTCAGGGCGCAATGGGCAGTTCTTC. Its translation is CASSWSGRNGQFF.

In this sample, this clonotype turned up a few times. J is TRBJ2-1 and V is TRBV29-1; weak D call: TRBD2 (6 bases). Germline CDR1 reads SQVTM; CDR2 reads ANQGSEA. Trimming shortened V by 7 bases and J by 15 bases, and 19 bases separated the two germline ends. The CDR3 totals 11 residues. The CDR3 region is CSGEDNLSPFF. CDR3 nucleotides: TGCAGCGGGGAGGACAACCTCTCTCCGTTCTTC.

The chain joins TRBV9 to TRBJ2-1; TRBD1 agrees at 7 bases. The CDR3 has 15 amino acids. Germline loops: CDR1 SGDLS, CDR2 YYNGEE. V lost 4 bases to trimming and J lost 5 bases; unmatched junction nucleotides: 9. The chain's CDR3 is CASSLRQGGDNEQFF. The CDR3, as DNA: TGTGCCAGCAGCTTACGACAGGGTGGAGACAATGAGCAGTTCTTC.

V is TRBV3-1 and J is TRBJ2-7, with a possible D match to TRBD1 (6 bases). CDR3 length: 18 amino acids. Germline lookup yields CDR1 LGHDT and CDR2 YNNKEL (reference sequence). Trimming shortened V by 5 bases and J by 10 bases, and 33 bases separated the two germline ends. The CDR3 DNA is TGTGCCAGCAGCGGACGGACAGTTCCAAGAGACCTAACGGCAACCCAGTACTTC. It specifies CASSGRTVPRDLTATQYF.

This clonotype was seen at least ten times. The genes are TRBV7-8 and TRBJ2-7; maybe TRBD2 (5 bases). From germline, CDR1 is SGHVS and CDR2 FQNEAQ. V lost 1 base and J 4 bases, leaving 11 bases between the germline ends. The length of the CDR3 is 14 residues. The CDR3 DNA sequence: TGTGCCAGCAGCTTAGACCCGGGAATTTACGAGCAGTACTTC. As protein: CASSLDPGIYEQYF.

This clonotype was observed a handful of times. CDR3 amino acids: CASSLEPPPETQYF. The CDR3 DNA sequence: TGCGCCAGCAGCTTGGAACCCCCTCCGGAGACCCAGTACTTC. The rearrangement links TRBV5-1 to TRBJ2-5; D is uncertain. The CDR3 extends over 14 amino acids. Trimming stripped 0 bases from V and 5 bases from J, with 11 bases between. Germline-derived CDR1 and CDR2 are SGHRS and YFSETQ.

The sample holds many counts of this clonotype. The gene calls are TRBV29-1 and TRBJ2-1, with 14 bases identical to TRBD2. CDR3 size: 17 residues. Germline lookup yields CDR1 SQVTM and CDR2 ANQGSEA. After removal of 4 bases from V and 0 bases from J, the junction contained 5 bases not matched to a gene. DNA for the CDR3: TGCAGCGTTGTTCGACTAGCGGGGGGGAGCTCCTACAATGAGCAGTTCTTC. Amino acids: CSVVRLAGGSSYNEQFF.

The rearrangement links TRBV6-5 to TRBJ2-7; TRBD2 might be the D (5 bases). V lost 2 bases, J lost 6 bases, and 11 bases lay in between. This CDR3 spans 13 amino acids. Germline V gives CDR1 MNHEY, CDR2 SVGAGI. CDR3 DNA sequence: TGTGCCAGCAGTTACGCGAGGGCCCTCGAGCAGTACTTC. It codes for CASSYARALEQYF.

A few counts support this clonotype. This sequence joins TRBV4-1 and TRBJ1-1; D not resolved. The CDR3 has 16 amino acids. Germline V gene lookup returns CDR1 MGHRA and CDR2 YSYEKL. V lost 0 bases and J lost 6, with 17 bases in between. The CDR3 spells CASSQDKSGAEAEAFF. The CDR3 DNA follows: TGCGCCAGCAGCCAAGATAAATCGGGCGCCGAGGCTGAAGCTTTCTTT.

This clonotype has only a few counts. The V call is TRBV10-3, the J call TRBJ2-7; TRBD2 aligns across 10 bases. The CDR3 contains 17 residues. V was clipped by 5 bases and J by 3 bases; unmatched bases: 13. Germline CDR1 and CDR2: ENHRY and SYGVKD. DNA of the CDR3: TGTGCCATCAGTTCTTCTAGCGGGGGTCCTATAGTCTACGAGCAGTACTTC. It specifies CAISSSSGGPIVYEQYF.

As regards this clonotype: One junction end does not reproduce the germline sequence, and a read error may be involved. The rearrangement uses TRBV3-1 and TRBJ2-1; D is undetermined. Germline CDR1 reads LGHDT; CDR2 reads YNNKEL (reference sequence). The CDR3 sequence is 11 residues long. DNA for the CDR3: TGTGCCTGCAGCCAAGTCCGGGAGCAGTTCTTC. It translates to CACSQVREQFF.

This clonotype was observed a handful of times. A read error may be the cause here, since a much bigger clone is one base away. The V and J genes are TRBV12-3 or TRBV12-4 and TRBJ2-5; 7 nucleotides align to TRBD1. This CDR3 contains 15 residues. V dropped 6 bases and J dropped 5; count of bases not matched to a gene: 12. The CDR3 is CASSPGQINCETQYF. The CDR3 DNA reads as TGTGCCAGCAGCCCGGGACAGATTAATTGCGAGACCCAGTACTTC.

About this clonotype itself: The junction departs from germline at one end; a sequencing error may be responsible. CDR3 residues: CARSITDPGASAQHF. Here the CDR3 DNA reads TGTGCCCGCAGTATAACCGATCCGGGCGCTTCGGCCCAGCATTTT. This chain uses TRBV12-3 or TRBV12-4 with TRBJ1-5, with D hard to call. The CDR3 is made up of 15 amino acids.

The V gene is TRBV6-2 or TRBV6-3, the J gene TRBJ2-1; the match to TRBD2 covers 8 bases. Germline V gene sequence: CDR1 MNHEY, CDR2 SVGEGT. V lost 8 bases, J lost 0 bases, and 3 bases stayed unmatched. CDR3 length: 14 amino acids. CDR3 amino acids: CASQTSGSYNEQFF. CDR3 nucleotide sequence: TGTGCCAGCCAAACTAGCGGCTCCTACAATGAGCAGTTCTTC.

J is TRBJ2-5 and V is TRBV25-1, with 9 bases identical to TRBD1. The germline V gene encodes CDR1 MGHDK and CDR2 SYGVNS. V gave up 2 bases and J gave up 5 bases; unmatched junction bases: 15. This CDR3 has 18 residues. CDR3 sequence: CASSEASPSTGGFETQYF. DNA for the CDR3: TGTGCCAGCAGTGAAGCCTCTCCATCGACAGGGGGATTTGAGACCCAGTACTTC.

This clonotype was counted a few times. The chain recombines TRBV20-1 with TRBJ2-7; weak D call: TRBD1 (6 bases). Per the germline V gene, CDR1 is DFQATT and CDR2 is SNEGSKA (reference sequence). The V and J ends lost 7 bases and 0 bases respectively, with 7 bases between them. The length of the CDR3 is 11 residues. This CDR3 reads CSGTDSYEQYF. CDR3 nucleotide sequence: TGCAGTGGGACAGACTCCTACGAGCAGTACTTC.

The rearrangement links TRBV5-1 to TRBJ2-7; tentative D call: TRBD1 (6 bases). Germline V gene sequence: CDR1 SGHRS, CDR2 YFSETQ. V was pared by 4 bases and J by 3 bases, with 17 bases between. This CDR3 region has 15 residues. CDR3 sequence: CASSLMTGTRYEQYF. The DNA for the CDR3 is TGCGCCAGCAGCCTTATGACCGGGACACGCTACGAGCAGTACTTC.

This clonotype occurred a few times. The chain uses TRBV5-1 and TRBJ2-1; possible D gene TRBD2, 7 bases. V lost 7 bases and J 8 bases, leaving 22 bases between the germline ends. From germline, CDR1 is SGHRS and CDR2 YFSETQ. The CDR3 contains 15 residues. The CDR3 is CASRDGGGPIYEQFF. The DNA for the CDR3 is TGCGCCAGCCGTGATGGGGGGGGCCCTATTTATGAGCAGTTCTTC.

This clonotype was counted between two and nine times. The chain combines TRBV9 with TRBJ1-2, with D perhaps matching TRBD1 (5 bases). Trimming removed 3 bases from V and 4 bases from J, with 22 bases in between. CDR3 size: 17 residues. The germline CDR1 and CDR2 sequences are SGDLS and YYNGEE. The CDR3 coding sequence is TGTGCCAGCAGCGCAGACCCCGCCAGGTGGAGGGGCTATGGCTACACCTTC. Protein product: CASSADPARWRGYGYTF.

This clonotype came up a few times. The CDR3 DNA reads TGCAGTGCTTCGTACAGGGCTGATGAGCAGTTCTTC. Translating gives CSASYRADEQFF. The V call is TRBV20-1, the J call TRBJ2-1; D is possibly TRBD1 (6 bases). The V gene lost 5 bases and the J gene lost 8 bases, with 13 bases spanning the gap. Germline CDR1 DFQATT, CDR2 SNEGSKA (reference sequence). This CDR3 is 12 amino acids long.

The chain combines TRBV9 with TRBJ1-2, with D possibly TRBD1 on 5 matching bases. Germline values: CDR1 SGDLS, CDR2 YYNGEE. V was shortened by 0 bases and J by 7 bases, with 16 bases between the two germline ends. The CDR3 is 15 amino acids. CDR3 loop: CASSVALQGSFGYTF. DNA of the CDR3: TGTGCCAGCAGCGTAGCCCTCCAGGGCTCCTTTGGCTACACCTTC.

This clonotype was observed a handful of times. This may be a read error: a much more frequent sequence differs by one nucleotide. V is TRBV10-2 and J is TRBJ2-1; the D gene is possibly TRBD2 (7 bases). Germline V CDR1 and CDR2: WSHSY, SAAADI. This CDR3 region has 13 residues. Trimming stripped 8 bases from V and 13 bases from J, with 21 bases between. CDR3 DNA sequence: TGCGCCAGCTCTCGGGGGGCCAGGGAGACCCAGTTCTTC. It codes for CASSRGARETQFF.

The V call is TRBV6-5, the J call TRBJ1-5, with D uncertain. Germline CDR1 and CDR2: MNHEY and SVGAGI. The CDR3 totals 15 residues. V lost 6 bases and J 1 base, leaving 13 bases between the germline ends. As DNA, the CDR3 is TGTGCCAGCAGAAGGAAGCAAGGGAGCAATCAGCCCCAGCATTTT. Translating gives CASRRKQGSNQPQHF.

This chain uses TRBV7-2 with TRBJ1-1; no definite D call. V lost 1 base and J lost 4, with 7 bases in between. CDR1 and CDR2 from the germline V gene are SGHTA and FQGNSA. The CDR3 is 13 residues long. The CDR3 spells CASSLERLTEAFF. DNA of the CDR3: TGTGCCAGCAGCTTAGAACGGCTCACTGAAGCTTTCTTT.

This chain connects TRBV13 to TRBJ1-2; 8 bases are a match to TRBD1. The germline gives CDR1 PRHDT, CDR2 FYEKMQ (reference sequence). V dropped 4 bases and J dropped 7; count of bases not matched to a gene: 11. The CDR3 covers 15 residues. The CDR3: CASSYRDRGRAGYTF. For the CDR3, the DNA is TGTGCCAGCAGCTACCGAGACAGGGGCAGAGCTGGCTACACCTTC.

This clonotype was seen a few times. CDR3 sequence reads: CSALDPGGYTDTQYF. Here the CDR3 DNA reads TGCAGTGCCTTAGATCCAGGGGGCTACACAGATACGCAGTATTTT. The chain links TRBV20-1 to TRBJ2-3; 8 bases fit TRBD1. The V gene's germline CDR1 is DFQATT and CDR2 SNEGSKA (reference sequence). The CDR3 totals 15 residues. The J segment lost 2 bases and the V segment lost 6 bases, leaving 10 bases of the junction unmatched.